This entry describes one TCR beta chain. Authors' methods: Estimation of nucleated cell counts relied on the amplification of reference gene primers. Assay: immunoSEQ multiplex PCR; the TCRdb copy retains only in-frame clones and omits some. The D gene and trimming were derived from the DNA, and the V and J assignments and clone size from that table. There are 100,000 to 120,000 clones in the sample; 72% occur only once, and more than 7.5% lies in the top ten. The data stem from a study of blood T cell repertoires in COVID-19. The overall study: PBMCs, B-cell-depleted T cells, or T cells were the source of the cDNA or gDNA that made up the material.

Sequenced: peripheral blood. This sequence originates from a woman aged 60-75 years with acute or convalescent COVID-19.

CDR3 protein: CASSIVSLNTGELFF. CDR3 sequence (DNA): TGTGCCAGTAGTATTGTCTCACTGAACACCGGGGAGCTGTTTTTT. V gene TRBV19 combines with J gene TRBJ2-2; D not certain. Germline V gene data show CDR1 as LNHDA and CDR2 as SQIVND (reference sequence). The CDR3 is made up of 15 amino acids. With 3 bases removed from V and 1 base from J, the gap between germline ends came to 9 bases.